This T cell receptor beta chain was identified in a study of blood T cell repertoires in COVID-19. Study context: Sample material is recorded as cDNA or gDNA derived from T cells, B-cell-depleted T cells, or PBMCs.

V lost 0 bases, J lost 1 base, and 14 bases lay in between. The CDR3 length is 17 residues. Germline V gene sequence: CDR1 SGHDN, CDR2 FVKESK. The assay was immunoSEQ multiplex PCR, and TCRdb's table has in-frame clones only and misses some. The table includes about 160,000 clones, roughly 84% detected once. This clone has more than one count but fewer than ten. The sample taken for sequencing was peripheral blood. The clonotype was recovered from a woman aged 45 to 65 with COVID-19, enrolled during active disease. V gene TRBV14 combines with J gene TRBJ2-3, with D perhaps matching TRBD1 (5 bases). The chain's CDR3 is CASSQDRWVGGTDTQYF. Here the CDR3 DNA reads TGTGCCAGCAGCCAAGATCGCTGGGTAGGGGGCACAGATACGCAGTATTTT.